This is a list of T cell receptor beta chains from one sample in a study of blood T cell repertoires in COVID-19. Some clones are missing from TCRdb's copy, which holds only in-frame ones; the method was immunoSEQ multiplex PCR. The sample contains some 14,000 clones, 70% to 90% of which appear only once. Sequences were obtained from peripheral blood. Source of these receptors: a human donor with active COVID-19. The donor label of this sample is uncertain. Both conserved end residues are part of each CDR3. The D gene is left open where the match is weak. The listing skips clone size in some rows; elsewhere it reads once, few, many or a size class.

- | TRBJ2-2 | TRBD2 | TRBV6-5 | CASSAREGDGELFF | TGTGCCAGCAGCGCGCGGGAGGGGGACGGGGAGCTGTTTTTT
- | TRBJ2-2 | TRBD2 | TRBV9 | CASSYGTSGIPGELFF | TGTGCCAGCAGCTACGGGACTAGCGGGATACCCGGGGAGCTGTTTTTT
- | TRBJ1-5 | - | TRBV30 | CAWSLGAPKSNQPQHF | TGTGCCTGGAGTCTAGGGGCCCCGAAGAGCAATCAGCCCCAGCATTTT
- | TRBJ1-2 | TRBD1 | TRBV19 | CASSISGTGENYGYTF | TGTGCCAGTAGTATTAGTGGGACAGGGGAAAACTATGGCTACACCTTC
- | TRBJ2-3 | TRBD2 | TRBV9 | CASSVTGLVNTDTQYF | TGTGCCAGCAGCGTTACGGGACTAGTGAACACAGATACGCAGTATTTT
once | TRBJ2-6 | - | TRBV2 | CASSESWLGQVSGANVLTF | TGTGCCAGCAGTGAATCATGGCTGGGACAAGTCTCTGGGGCCAACGTCCTGACTTTC
- | TRBJ1-1 | TRBD1 | TRBV30 | CAWSGLTGVISEAFF | TGTGCCTGGAGTGGACTGACAGGGGTTATCTCTGAAGCTTTCTTT
- | TRBJ1-1 | - | TRBV7-9 | CASSLGRRAMNTEAFF | TGTGCCAGCAGCTTGGGGCGAAGGGCGATGAACACTGAAGCTTTCTTT
- | TRBJ2-5 | - | TRBV18 | CASSQNSRETQYF | TGTGCCAGCTCACAGAACAGTCGTGAGACCCAGTACTTC
- | TRBJ2-2 | TRBD1 | TRBV4-3 | CASSQGNRGTGELFF | TGCGCCAGCAGCCAAGGGAACAGGGGCACCGGGGAGCTGTTTTTT
- | TRBJ1-2 | - | TRBV18 | CASSPGDGSNYGYTF | TGTGCCAGCTCACCGGGAGACGGTTCTAACTATGGCTACACCTTC
- | TRBJ2-3 | TRBD1 | TRBV24-1 | CATSSGQVTDTQYF | TGTGCCACCAGTTCGGGACAGGTCACAGATACGCAGTATTTT
- | TRBJ2-7 | - | TRBV6-5 | CASRRPGGIEQYF | TGTGCCAGCAGACGTCCAGGGGGGATCGAGCAGTACTTC
- | TRBJ2-7 | TRBD2 | TRBV28 | CASSGASGAYEQYF | TGTGCCAGCAGTGGTGCTAGCGGGGCCTACGAGCAGTACTTC
- | TRBJ1-5 | TRBD1 | TRBV2 | CASIRDRNQPQHF | TGTGCCAGCATTCGGGACAGAAATCAGCCCCAGCATTTT
- | TRBJ2-7 | TRBD1 | TRBV11-3 | CASSLQGDEQYF | TGTGCCAGCAGCTTACAGGGGGACGAGCAGTACTTC
- | TRBJ2-5 | TRBD2 | TRBV11-1 | CASSQSRIAGETQYF | TGTGCCAGCAGCCAATCCCGAATAGCGGGAGAGACCCAGTACTTC
- | TRBJ1-6 | - | TRBV5-6 | CASSLGSGGPNSPLHF | TGTGCCAGCAGCTTGGGTTCGGGGGGCCCTAATTCACCCCTCCACTTT
- | TRBJ2-1 | TRBD2 | TRBV28 | CASRKATSGSGNEQFF | TGTGCCAGCAGGAAAGCGACTAGCGGGAGTGGGAATGAGCAGTTCTTC
once | TRBJ2-1 | TRBD2 | TRBV19 | CASSIGTSGGADQFF | TGTGCCAGTAGTATTGGGACTAGCGGGGGGGCCGACCAGTTCTTC
- | TRBJ1-5 | - | TRBV10-3 | CAISESGGGQANEPQHF | TGTGCCATCAGTGAGTCGGGGGGAGGGCAGGCGAATGAGCCCCAGCATTTT
- | TRBJ1-5 | - | TRBV7-2 | CASSLEGWYSNQPQHF | TGTGCCAGCAGCTTAGAGGGGTGGTATAGCAATCAGCCCCAGCATTTT
- | TRBJ2-1 | TRBD2 | TRBV10-3 | CAISEGLAGAQGEQFF | TGTGCCATCAGCGAGGGACTAGCGGGGGCCCAGGGTGAGCAGTTCTTC
- | TRBJ2-7 | TRBD2 | TRBV4-2 | CASSQESGSSYEQYF | TGTGCCAGCAGCCAAGAAAGCGGGAGCTCCTACGAGCAGTACTTC
- | TRBJ2-7 | TRBD1 | TRBV19 | CASSISSGQPTYTYEQYF | TGTGCCAGTAGTATTTCATCGGGACAGCCGACTTATACCTACGAGCAGTACTTC
once | TRBJ2-7 | TRBD1 | TRBV6-5 | CASSRDRGQSYEQYF | TGTGCCAGCAGCAGAGACCGGGGACAGTCCTACGAGCAGTACTTC
once | TRBJ1-5 | TRBD1 | TRBV4-1 | CASSDSGKGAQQPQHF | TGCGCCAGCAGCGACAGCGGAAAGGGGGCTCAACAGCCCCAGCATTTT
- | TRBJ2-7 | - | TRBV11-2 | CASSEDFYEQYF | TGTGCCAGCAGCGAGGACTTTTACGAGCAGTACTTC
- | TRBJ2-5 | TRBD2 | TRBV5-1 | CASSFGGGQETQYF | TGCGCCAGCAGCTTTGGCGGGGGGCAAGAGACCCAGTACTTC
- | TRBJ1-1 | TRBD1 | TRBV19 | CASSWDRLNTEAFF | TGTGCCAGTAGTTGGGACAGATTGAACACTGAAGCTTTCTTT
- | TRBJ2-6 | - | TRBV4-2 | CASSQDRGSGANVLTF | TGTGCCAGCAGCCAAGATCGGGGCTCTGGGGCCAACGTCCTGACTTTC
once | TRBJ2-1 | TRBD1 | TRBV7-9 | CASSTRQGLVDEQFF | TGTGCCAGCAGCACCAGACAGGGTTTAGTGGATGAGCAGTTCTTC
- | TRBJ1-2 | - | TRBV28 | CASSLVVGALGYTF | TGTGCCAGCAGTTTAGTCGTTGGGGCCCTTGGCTACACCTTC
once | TRBJ2-1 | - | TRBV29-1 | CSVVRRLQINEQFF | TGCAGCGTTGTTAGGCGGCTCCAAATCAATGAGCAGTTCTTC
once | TRBJ2-5 | - | TRBV9 | CASSVTGKETQYF | TGTGCCAGCAGCGTAACAGGGAAAGAGACCCAGTACTTC
- | TRBJ2-7 | - | TRBV7-2 | CASSHREGARGEQYF | TGTGCCAGCAGCCATCGTGAAGGGGCAAGGGGCGAGCAGTACTTC
large | TRBJ2-7 | TRBD2 | TRBV28 | CASSTTSSGTITYEQYF | TGTGCCAGCAGTACCACCTCTAGCGGCACAATAACCTACGAGCAGTACTTC
- | TRBJ2-7 | - | TRBV4-3 | CASSQDPSSYEQYF | TGCGCCAGCAGCCAAGATCCCAGCTCCTACGAGCAGTACTTC
- | TRBJ2-7 | - | TRBV4-3 | CASSQDGGSLNEQYF | TGCGCCAGCAGCCAAGATGGTGGGAGTTTGAACGAGCAGTACTTC
- | TRBJ1-3 | - | TRBV12-3/TRBV12-4 | CASDSSGNTIYF | TGTGCCAGTGATAGCTCTGGAAACACCATATATTTT
- | TRBJ2-1 | TRBD2 | TRBV7-3 | CASSSLAGGYNEQFF | TGTGCCAGCAGCTCCCTAGCGGGGGGTTACAATGAGCAGTTCTTC
- | TRBJ1-1 | - | TRBV6-4 | CASSVREGTEAFF | TGTGCCAGCAGCGTGAGGGAGGGCACTGAAGCTTTCTTT
once | TRBJ1-1 | - | TRBV2 | CASSPKGRGTEAFF | TGTGCCAGCAGTCCAAAGGGGCGGGGTACTGAAGCTTTCTTT
- | TRBJ1-2 | TRBD1 | TRBV27 | CASTIQPGQGGYTF | TGTGCCAGCACAATTCAACCGGGACAGGGAGGCTACACCTTC
- | TRBJ2-5 | - | TRBV6-5 | CASSSITRRYETQYF | TGTGCCAGCAGTTCGATCACTAGGAGATACGAGACCCAGTACTTC
- | TRBJ2-3 | TRBD2 | TRBV3-1/TRBV3-2 | CASSQGAGLATDTQYF | TGTGCCAGCAGCCAAGGAGCGGGACTAGCAACAGATACGCAGTATTTT
once | TRBJ1-4 | TRBD1 | TRBV19 | CASSARQGTNEKLFF | TGTGCCAGTAGTGCTAGACAGGGAACTAATGAAAAACTGTTTTTT
- | TRBJ1-1 | - | TRBV7-2 | CASSSRPRGSGTEAFF | TGTGCCAGCAGCTCAAGACCACGGGGGAGCGGCACTGAAGCTTTCTTT
- | TRBJ2-3 | - | TRBV21-1 | CASSYDRDRILTDTQYF | TGTGCCAGCAGCTACGACCGGGACAGGATTTTGACAGATACGCAGTATTTT
- | TRBJ1-6 | - | TRBV12-3/TRBV12-4 | CASTLGGNSPLHF | TGTGCCAGCACCCTCGGGGGGAATTCACCCCTCCACTTT
- | TRBJ2-3 | TRBD2 | TRBV4-1 | CASSRILAGVADTQYF | TGCGCCAGCAGCCGTATTCTAGCGGGGGTGGCAGATACGCAGTATTTT
- | TRBJ2-2 | TRBD2 | TRBV7-3 | CASSLGSGMGGELFF | TGTGCCAGCAGCTTGGGTAGCGGGATGGGCGGGGAGCTGTTTTTT